Listed below are T cell receptor beta chains from one sample, sequenced in a study of post-analysis software for immune sequencing data. TCRdb re-called the PCR reads with MiXCR, one entry per CDR3 protein. The sample includes roughly 410,000 distinct CDR3 sequences, roughly 36% of them seen just once. Sequencing was done on a sample of blood. These receptors were collected from a girl aged 10 to 17 with multiple sclerosis. Both conserved end residues are part of each CDR3. A D gene is named only where the DNA matches it firmly. Size is omitted from some rows. Given values are once, few, many or a class for expanded clones.

V gene	D gene	clone size	J gene	CDR3 protein	CDR3 DNA
TRBV6-1	-	-	TRBJ1-1	CASSDYRGVGTEAFF	TGTGCCAGCAGTGATTATCGGGGGGTGGGCACTGAAGCTTTCTTT
TRBV4-3	-	few	TRBJ1-5	CASSQDVGYRQPQHF	TGCGCCAGCAGCCAAGATGTGGGGTACAGGCAGCCCCAGCATTTT
TRBV7-3	-	many	TRBJ2-7	CASSPNGLSEQYF	TGTGCCAGCAGCCCAAACGGCCTATCCGAGCAGTACTTC
TRBV11-2	-	once	TRBJ2-7	CASSVGTGTYEQYF	TGTGCCAGCAGCGTCGGGACTGGCACCTACGAGCAGTACTTC
TRBV4-1	-	-	TRBJ1-2	CAGSQDGPVGGYTF	TGCGCCGGCAGCCAAGATGGCCCCGTGGGAGGCTACACCTTC
TRBV29-1	-	-	TRBJ2-1	CSGRIYNEQFF	TGCAGCGGCAGGATCTACAATGAGCAGTTCTTC
TRBV3-1	-	-	TRBJ2-7	CASSPSRGGYEQYF	TGTGCCAGCAGCCCCAGCCGCGGTGGCTACGAGCAGTACTTC
TRBV20-1	TRBD1	few	TRBJ1-5	CSARRYETGVRNQPQHF	TGCAGTGCTAGAAGGTATGAGACAGGGGTTCGGAATCAGCCCCAGCATTTT
TRBV5-4	TRBD1	-	TRBJ2-5	CASSFYPTGQGRETQYF	TGTGCCAGCAGCTTTTATCCTACGGGACAGGGGAGAGAGACCCAGTACTTC
TRBV28	-	few	TRBJ2-7	CASSPMDSYYEQYF	TGTGCCAGCAGCCCGATGGACAGTTACTACGAGCAGTACTTC
TRBV20-1	-	once	TRBJ1-2	CSARDSGQGSYGYTF	TGCAGTGCTAGAGATTCTGGGCAGGGGTCTTATGGCTACACCTTC
TRBV6-2/TRBV6-3	-	-	TRBJ2-1	CASSYSGSFEQFF	TGTGCCAGCAGTTACTCGGGGTCCTTTGAGCAGTTCTTC